The rows below give T cell receptor beta chains drawn from one sample of a study of cytomegalovirus exposure and HLA in healthy donors. Only in-frame clones appear in the TCRdb table, and some are missing; sequencing was by immunoSEQ multiplex PCR. The data contain about 190,000 clones, around 67% of them singletons. The sequenced material came from PBMCs. The receptors stem from a woman aged 25 to 39 in good health and CMV-seropositive. Both conserved end residues are part of each CDR3. D genes are given only for firm matches. Size is stated for part of the rows, as once, few or many counts, or as a class when the clone is expanded.

j_call v_call d_call clone_size cdr3_aa cdr3_nt
TRBJ1-1 TRBV5-4 TRBD1 NA CASSAGQGRTEAFF TGTGCCAGCAGCGCTGGACAGGGGCGCACTGAAGCTTTCTTT
TRBJ1-1 TRBV11-1 NA once CASSFMNTEAFF TGTGCCAGCAGCTTTATGAACACTGAAGCTTTCTTT
TRBJ2-5 TRBV5-4 TRBD2 NA CASSLQLAGAETQYF TGTGCCAGCAGCTTACAGCTAGCGGGAGCCGAGACCCAGTACTTC
TRBJ2-1 TRBV18 TRBD1 NA CASSPGTASYNEQFF TGTGCCAGCTCTCCCGGGACAGCCTCCTACAATGAGCAGTTCTTC
TRBJ1-1 TRBV6-5 NA NA CASSYSIGTLNTEAFF TGTGCCAGCAGTTACTCGATTGGTACTTTGAACACTGAAGCTTTCTTT
TRBJ1-1 TRBV10-2 NA NA CASNIQHMNTEAFF TGCGCCAGCAACATACAGCACATGAACACTGAAGCTTTCTTT
TRBJ2-5 TRBV6-4 TRBD2 NA CASSRLAGEQETQYF TGTGCCAGCAGCAGACTAGCGGGAGAGCAAGAGACCCAGTACTTC
TRBJ1-1 TRBV28 TRBD1 NA CASSLPGTAEAFF TGTGCCAGCAGTTTGCCTGGGACAGCTGAAGCTTTCTTT
TRBJ1-3 TRBV10-3 TRBD1 NA CAISLGQGNIYF TGTGCCATCAGCCTTGGACAGGGAAACATATATTTT
TRBJ1-2 TRBV6-5 NA NA CASSGTGPVNYGYTF TGTGCCAGCAGCGGGACTGGACCAGTCAACTATGGCTACACCTTC
TRBJ1-2 TRBV20-1 NA NA CSATYGYTF TGCAGTGCTACTTATGGCTACACCTTC
TRBJ2-7 TRBV18 TRBD1 NA CASSPAAGGREQYF TGTGCCAGCTCACCAGCGGCAGGGGGCCGCGAGCAGTACTTC
TRBJ2-7 TRBV7-6 NA NA CASSHTSYEQYF TGTGCCAGCAGCCATACTTCCTACGAGCAGTACTTC
TRBJ2-1 TRBV11-2 TRBD2 NA CASSLTGTSEDEQFF TGTGCCAGCAGCCTGACCGGGACTAGCGAGGATGAGCAGTTCTTC
TRBJ1-1 TRBV6-1 TRBD1 NA CAGRQGPGTEAFF TGTGCCGGACGACAGGGGCCGGGCACTGAAGCTTTCTTT
TRBJ1-6 TRBV5-4 NA NA CASSLRGASPLHF TGTGCCAGCAGCCTACGGGGGGCTTCACCCCTCCACTTT
TRBJ1-2 TRBV9 TRBD1 NA CASSVGTGGGHGYTF TGTGCCAGCAGCGTTGGGACAGGGGGAGGACATGGCTACACCTTC
TRBJ2-1 TRBV2 TRBD2 NA CASMGTGTSLSEQFF TGTGCCAGCATGGGGACCGGGACTAGCCTTAGTGAGCAGTTCTTC
TRBJ2-2 TRBV5-1 NA NA CASSLDGRGTGELFF TGCGCCAGCAGCTTGGATGGGAGAGGCACCGGGGAGCTGTTTTTT
TRBJ2-3 TRBV25-1 TRBD1 few CASSAFRGPDTQYF TGTGCCAGCAGTGCCTTCAGGGGGCCAGATACGCAGTATTTT
TRBJ2-1 TRBV5-1 NA NA CASSLDTLEQFF TGCGCCAGCAGCTTGGACACCCTTGAGCAGTTCTTC
TRBJ2-7 TRBV6-1 TRBD1 NA CASSVTGTGRAYEQYF TGTGCCAGCAGTGTTACCGGGACAGGGAGGGCCTACGAGCAGTACTTC
TRBJ2-1 TRBV20-1 NA NA CSARVSVEQFF TGCAGTGCTAGAGTTTCGGTAGAGCAGTTCTTC
TRBJ1-1 TRBV5-1 NA NA CASSLETANTEAFF TGCGCCAGCAGCTTGGAGACAGCGAACACTGAAGCTTTCTTT
TRBJ2-3 TRBV19 NA NA CASSISVGTPDTQYF TGTGCCAGTAGTATCTCTGTCGGGACACCAGATACGCAGTATTTT
TRBJ2-1 TRBV7-8 TRBD2 NA CASSLDWSGNLRKEQFF TGTGCCAGCAGCTTAGATTGGAGCGGGAACTTGCGGAAGGAGCAGTTCTTC
TRBJ2-7 TRBV4-1 TRBD2 NA CASSQGGLAGGDYEQYF TGCGCCAGCAGCCAAGGAGGACTAGCGGGAGGAGACTACGAGCAGTACTTC
TRBJ2-7 TRBV28 NA NA CASTPLRRGEQYF TGTGCCAGCACCCCTCTCAGGAGGGGCGAGCAGTACTTC
TRBJ2-2 TRBV28 NA NA CASSLRGLGGRRRNTGELFF TGTGCCAGCAGTTTGAGGGGACTCGGGGGAAGGCGCCGGAACACCGGGGAGCTGTTTTTT
TRBJ2-1 TRBV19 NA NA CASSIGLAPDEQFF TGTGCCAGTAGTATAGGGCTAGCCCCCGATGAGCAGTTCTTC
TRBJ1-5 TRBV4-1 TRBD1 NA CASSQVDRDQPQHF TGCGCCAGCAGCCAGGTGGACAGGGACCAGCCCCAGCATTTT
TRBJ2-3 TRBV28 TRBD2 NA CASSLLAGGPPTDTQYF TGTGCCAGCAGTTTGCTAGCGGGAGGGCCACCCACAGATACGCAGTATTTT